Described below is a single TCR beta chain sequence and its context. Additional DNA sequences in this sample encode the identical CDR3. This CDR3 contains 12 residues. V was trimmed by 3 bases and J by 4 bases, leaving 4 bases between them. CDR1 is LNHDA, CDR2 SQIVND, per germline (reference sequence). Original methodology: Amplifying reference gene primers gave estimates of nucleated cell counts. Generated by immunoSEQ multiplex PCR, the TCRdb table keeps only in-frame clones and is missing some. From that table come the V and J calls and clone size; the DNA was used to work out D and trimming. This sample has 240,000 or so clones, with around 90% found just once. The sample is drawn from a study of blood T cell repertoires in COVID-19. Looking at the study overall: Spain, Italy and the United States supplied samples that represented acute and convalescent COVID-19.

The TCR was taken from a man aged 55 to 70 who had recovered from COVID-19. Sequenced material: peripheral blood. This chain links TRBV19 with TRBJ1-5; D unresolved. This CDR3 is CASSIQNQPQHF. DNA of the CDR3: TGTGCCAGTAGTATCCAGAATCAGCCCCAGCATTTT.